These 11 T cell receptor beta chains originate from one sample sequenced in a study of cytomegalovirus exposure and HLA in healthy donors (TCRdb year 2017). Receptor libraries were prepared by the immunoSEQ multiplex PCR assay. For the multiplex PCR, a mixture combining 60 forward primers for TCR Vbeta segments and 13 reverse primers for TCR Jbeta segments was used. Here the immuneACCESS table is served through TCRdb, limited to in-frame sequences with V and J called. Missing clones are a known gap in these copies; in checked studies unresolved V genes cover under half, and the rest lacks a known reason. In all, the sample holds around 150,000 clones, and around 78% of those were seen once. The ten largest clones add up to roughly 1.8% of the sample. The material sequenced was PBMCs. These receptors were taken from a female donor in good health and CMV-seropositive.

The chain has TRBV6-5 and TRBJ2-1; D is perhaps TRBD2 (6 bases). There are 13 residues in the CDR3. Germline values: CDR1 MNHEY, CDR2 SVGAGI. V shed 7 bases and J shed 9 bases, with 16 bases lying between them. Here the CDR3 reads CASTNAGNIEQFF. The CDR3 DNA reads as TGTGCCAGCACCAACGCGGGGAATATTGAGCAGTTCTTC.

This chain joins TRBV15 and TRBJ2-1, with 8 bases lining up with TRBD1. V trimming: 4 bases; J trimming: 6 bases; junction bases outside the gene matches: 2. The germline CDR1 and CDR2 sequences are LNHNV and YYDKDF (reference sequence). The CDR3 has 13 amino acids. The CDR3 reads CATSKDRANEQFF. DNA for the CDR3: TGTGCCACCAGCAAGGACAGGGCCAATGAGCAGTTCTTC. Using reference TRBV15 and TRBJ2-1 for the parts outside the CDR3, the full variable domain is DAMVIQNPRYQVTQFGKPVTLSCSQTLNHNVMYWYQQKSSQAPKLLFHYYDKDFNNEADTPDNFQSRRPNTSFCFLDIRSPGLGDTAMYLCATSKDRANEQFFGPGTRLTVL.

The chain employs TRBV5-6 and TRBJ1-1, with D possibly TRBD1 on 5 matching bases. Trimming took off 3 bases at V and 4 bases at J, with 16 bases between the two ends. Germline CDR1 is SGHDT and CDR2 is YYEEEE. CDR3 length: 15 amino acids. The CDR3 DNA reads as TGTGCCAGCAGCTCCTATCGACAGCTAGGCACTGAAGCTTTCTTT. This encodes CASSSYRQLGTEAFF.

The rearrangement joins TRBV5-1 to TRBJ2-3, with 14 bases identical to TRBD2. This CDR3 is 17 amino acids long. Germline V gives CDR1 SGHRS, CDR2 YFSETQ. J gave up 7 bases and V 0 bases, and 7 bases lay outside the gene matches. In nucleotides, the CDR3 is TGCGCCAGCAGCTTGGGCTGGGGACTAGCGGGAGTAAATACGCAGTATTTT. Translated: CASSLGWGLAGVNTQYF.

This clone was counted between two and nine times. The CDR3, as DNA: TGCGCCAGCAGCCAGACAGGGGGCGCACAGTATGGCTACACCTTC. Its translation: CASSQTGGAQYGYTF. This rearrangement joins TRBV5-1 to TRBJ1-2, with 10 bases matching TRBD1. The CDR3 extends over 15 amino acids. Germline assignment: CDR1 SGHRS and CDR2 YFSETQ. Germline trimming cut 4 bases from V and 5 bases from J; bases unmatched to any gene: 8.

The chain couples TRBV6-1 to TRBJ1-1, with D maybe TRBD1 (6 bases). There are 14 residues in the CDR3. Per germline, CDR1 MNHNS and CDR2 SASEGT. V gave up 1 base and J gave up 5 bases, with 11 bases separating them. The CDR3 region is CASSEDRVETEAFF. CDR3 DNA: TGTGCCAGCAGTGAAGACAGGGTAGAGACTGAAGCTTTCTTT.

This chain links TRBV28 with TRBJ1-5; D unresolved. The CDR3 totals 15 residues. CDR1 is MDHEN, CDR2 SYDVKM, per germline. V was clipped by 5 bases and J by 4 bases, with 15 bases between them. The CDR3 DNA reads as TGTGCCAGCAGTGGGCGGGTGTCACCTAATCAGCCCCAGCATTTT. It encodes CASSGRVSPNQPQHF.

The rearrangement joins TRBV7-6 to TRBJ1-3; no definite D call. There are 18 residues in the CDR3. Germline CDR1 reads SGHVS; CDR2 reads FNYEAQ. V lost 1 base and J lost 0, with 16 bases in between. The CDR3 loop reads CASSLEGGLQNSGNTIYF. The CDR3, as DNA: TGTGCCAGCAGCTTAGAGGGAGGGTTACAAAACTCTGGAAACACCATATATTTT.

J is TRBJ2-7 and V is TRBV5-5, with 7 bases that match TRBD1. This CDR3 is 15 amino acids long. The germline CDR1 and CDR2 sequences are SGHKS and YYEKEE (reference sequence). With 4 bases clipped from V and 5 bases from J, the junction kept 12 bases outside the gene matches. The CDR3 nucleotides read TGTGCCAGCAGCCAAAGGACAGGATACCGAAACGAGCAGTACTTC. This gives the protein CASSQRTGYRNEQYF. Filled out from reference TRBV5-5 and TRBJ2-7, the complete variable domain reads DAGVTQSPTHLIKTRGQQVTLRCSPISGHKSVSWYQQVLGQGPQFIFQYYEKEERGRGNFPDRFSARQFPNYSSELNVNALLLGDSALYLCASSQRTGYRNEQYFGPGTRLTVT.

CDR3 bases: TGTGCCAGCAGTTACTCGGGGACGACGGGGGACACTGAAGCTTTCTTT. It yields the protein CASSYSGTTGDTEAFF. The V gene is TRBV6-5, the J gene TRBJ1-1; weak D call: TRBD1 (5 bases). The V and J ends lost 0 bases and 3 bases respectively, with 14 bases between them. The CDR3 length is 16 residues. Germline loops: CDR1 MNHEY, CDR2 SVGAGI.

This chain connects TRBV28 to TRBJ1-2; 9 nucleotides align to TRBD1. The germline V gene encodes CDR1 MDHEN and CDR2 SYDVKM. The length of the CDR3 is 17 residues. Losses at the gene ends were 10 bases for V and 3 bases for J; bases not matched to a gene: 18. CDR3 coding DNA: TGTGCCATCTGGATTCCGGCGGGACAGGGAAAGGACTATGGCTACACCTTC. Translated: CAIWIPAGQGKDYGYTF.